This T cell receptor (beta chain) was recovered during a study of T cell responses to AZD1222 COVID-19 vaccine. Study outcomes and limitations: Rises in breadth and depth of Spike-specific TCRs came after two AZD1222 doses. Among spike-specific TCRs, nearly half reportedly target unmutated variant regions.

TCRdb keeps only in-frame clones here, not all; method: immunoSEQ multiplex PCR. The sample records roughly 150,000 clones, just over 90% being singletons. V trimming: 5 bases; J trimming: 9 bases; junction bases outside the gene matches: 10. The CDR3 is 13 residues long. Turning to this clone: What it binds is unknown.

The clonotype comes from an adult in good health. The input for sequencing was peripheral blood, taken on day 0 of AZD1222 vaccination. The rearrangement joins TRBV12-3 or TRBV12-4 to TRBJ2-7; TRBD2 matches 7 bases. CDR3 in amino acids: CASSQSGTFRQYF. Here the CDR3 DNA reads TGTGCCAGCAGTCAAAGCGGGACCTTTCGGCAGTACTTC.